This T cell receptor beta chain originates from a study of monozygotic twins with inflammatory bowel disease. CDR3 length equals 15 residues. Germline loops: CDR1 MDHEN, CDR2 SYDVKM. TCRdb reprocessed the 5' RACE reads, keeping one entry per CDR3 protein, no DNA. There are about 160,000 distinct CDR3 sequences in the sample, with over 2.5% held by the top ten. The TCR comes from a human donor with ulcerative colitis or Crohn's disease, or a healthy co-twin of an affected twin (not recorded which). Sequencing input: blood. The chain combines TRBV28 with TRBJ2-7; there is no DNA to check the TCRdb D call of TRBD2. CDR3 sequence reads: CASSLRLAGDYEQYF.